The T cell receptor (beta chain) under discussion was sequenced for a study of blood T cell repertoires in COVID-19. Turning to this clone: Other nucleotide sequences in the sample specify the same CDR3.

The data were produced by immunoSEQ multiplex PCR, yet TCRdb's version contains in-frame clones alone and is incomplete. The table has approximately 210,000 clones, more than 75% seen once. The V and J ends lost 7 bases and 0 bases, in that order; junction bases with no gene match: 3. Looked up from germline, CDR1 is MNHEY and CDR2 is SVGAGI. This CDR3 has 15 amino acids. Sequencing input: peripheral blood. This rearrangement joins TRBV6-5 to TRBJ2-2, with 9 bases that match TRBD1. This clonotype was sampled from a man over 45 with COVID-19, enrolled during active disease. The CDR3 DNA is TGTGCCAGCACCAGACAGGGGGCGAACACCGGGGAGCTGTTTTTT. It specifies CASTRQGANTGELFF.